The 32 T cell receptor beta chains below were found in one sample sequenced in a study of cytomegalovirus exposure and HLA in healthy donors (dated by TCRdb to 2015 to 2018). Library creation used the immunoSEQ multiplex PCR assay. The multiplex PCR relied on a mix of 60 forward primers for TCR Vbeta segments and 13 reverse primers for TCR Jbeta segments. TCRdb mirrors the immuneACCESS table, restricted to in-frame sequences. Some clones are absent from its copies; in checked studies, under half trace to an unresolved V gene, and the reason for the others is unknown. In all, the sample holds fewer than 150,000 clones, and over 70% of those were seen once. The ten biggest clones cover about 4.7% of the sample. The sequencing sample was made of PBMCs. These receptor sequences come from a male donor in good health and CMV-seronegative.

This chain connects TRBV29-1 to TRBJ1-2, with a tentative D call TRBD1 (6 bases). The V gene lost 3 bases and the J gene lost 4 bases, with 18 bases spanning the gap. This CDR3 contains 15 residues. CDR1 is SQVTM and CDR2 is ANQGSEA in the germline V gene. Here the CDR3 reads CSVDSTRGEGYGYTF. CDR3 DNA sequence: TGCAGCGTTGATTCTACTAGGGGGGAGGGCTATGGCTACACCTTC.

V is TRBV5-4 and J is TRBJ1-1; D remains unclear. The CDR3 has 14 residues. Germline CDR1 reads SGHNT; CDR2 reads YYREEE (reference sequence). Trimming stripped 1 base from V and 2 bases from J, with 9 bases between. In DNA, the CDR3 is TGTGCCAGCAGCTTGTGGAGCGGAAACACTGAAGCTTTCTTT. It codes for CASSLWSGNTEAFF.

This rearrangement joins TRBV2 to TRBJ1-2, with TRBD1 identical over 7 bases. V gave up 4 bases and J gave up 10 bases; unmatched junction bases: 6. The germline V gene has CDR1 SNHLY and CDR2 FYNNEI. CDR3 length: 12 amino acids. CDR3 sequence (DNA): TGTGCCAGCAGTGTTCTCAGGGGGGACTACACCTTC. Amino acids: CASSVLRGDYTF.

The V call is TRBV28, the J call TRBJ2-7; unclear D gene. The germline V gene encodes CDR1 MDHEN and CDR2 SYDVKM. The CDR3 extends over 14 amino acids. With 6 bases removed from V and 7 bases from J, the gap between germline ends came to 19 bases. CDR3 DNA: TGTGCCAGCAGCCTCGCCCGACATCTCTGGGAGCAGTACTTC. Translation: CASSLARHLWEQYF.

V usage is TRBV28 and J usage is TRBJ2-5; TRBD2 matches 7 bases. V shed 2 bases and J 4 bases; nucleotides not matched to a gene: 4. The CDR3 totals 14 residues. Germline values: CDR1 MDHEN, CDR2 SYDVKM. CDR3 region: CASSLEASGETQYF. The CDR3 DNA is TGTGCCAGCAGTTTAGAAGCTAGCGGAGAGACCCAGTACTTC. The whole variable domain, filled in from reference TRBV28 and TRBJ2-5, reads DVKVTQSSRYLVKRTGEKVFLECVQDMDHENMFWYRQDPGLGLRLIYFSYDVKMKEKGDIPEGYSVSREKKERFSLILESASTNQTSMYLCASSLEASGETQYFGPGTRLLVL.

This clone was recorded only once. The chain uses TRBV5-4 and TRBJ2-7; the D gene is possibly TRBD2 (6 bases). CDR3 length equals 18 residues. CDR1 and CDR2 (germline): SGHNT, YYREEE (reference sequence). V was clipped by 4 bases and J by 1 base, with 24 bases between them. CDR3 in DNA: TGTGCCAGCAGCCACCCCGGAGGCGGGGTAGGGTCTTCCTACGAGCAGTACTTC. Translating it yields CASSHPGGGVGSSYEQYF.

This clone was recorded a few times. The rearrangement uses TRBV13 and TRBJ2-7; TRBD2 is a possible D gene (7 bases). Per the germline V gene, CDR1 is PRHDT and CDR2 is FYEKMQ (reference sequence). The length of the CDR3 is 16 residues. The V end lost 4 bases, the J end lost 2 bases, and 18 bases lay between the germline ends. The CDR3 DNA sequence: TGTGCCAGCAGCTCAGTGTCGGGGGGCCCTCCCTACGAGCAGTACTTC. Translation gives CASSSVSGGPPYEQYF.

This clone came up a few times. V gene TRBV7-3 combines with J gene TRBJ1-1, with D maybe TRBD1 (5 bases). Germline V CDR1 and CDR2: SGHTA, FQGTGA. The V gene lost 0 bases and the J gene lost 2 bases, with 7 bases spanning the gap. The CDR3 consists of 14 residues. CDR3 amino acids: CASSLTGGNTEAFF. CDR3 nucleotide sequence: TGTGCCAGCAGCTTAACCGGGGGAAACACTGAAGCTTTCTTT.

This chain connects TRBV11-2 to TRBJ1-3; D is perhaps TRBD1 (6 bases). The V end was cut by 4 bases, the J end by 4 bases, with 11 bases between. This CDR3 contains 14 residues. Germline V lookup: CDR1 SGHAT, CDR2 FQNNGV. The CDR3 spells CASSSGGAGNTIYF. CDR3 sequence (DNA): TGTGCCAGCAGCTCCGGGGGGGCGGGAAACACCATATATTTT.

The V call is TRBV6-6, the J call TRBJ2-1; 13 nucleotides agree with TRBD2. Germline V gene lookup returns CDR1 MNHNY and CDR2 SVGAGI (reference sequence). After removal of 6 bases from V and 10 bases from J, the junction contained 6 bases not matched to a gene. This CDR3 is 14 amino acids long. The chain's CDR3 is CASRLTSGGREQFF. The DNA for the CDR3 is TGTGCCAGCAGACTGACTAGCGGGGGGCGGGAGCAGTTCTTC.

The gene calls are TRBV27 and TRBJ2-5; 11 bases agree with TRBD1. In germline, CDR1 is MNHEY, CDR2 SMNVEV (reference sequence). V trimming: 3 bases; J trimming: 4 bases; junction bases outside the gene matches: 4. The CDR3 length is 15 residues. CDR3 protein: CASSLDRGRTETQYF. CDR3 sequence (DNA): TGTGCCAGCAGTTTGGACAGGGGGCGGACAGAGACCCAGTACTTC.

Remarks on this clone: The identical CDR3 is also encoded by other nucleotide sequences in the sample. The chain recombines TRBV7-9 with TRBJ2-5; TRBD1 is a possible D gene (5 bases). The DNA end is a closer match to TRBJ2-7, so the J assignment may be wrong. The germline CDR1 and CDR2 sequences are SEHNR and FQNEAQ (reference sequence). The CDR3 totals 13 residues. DNA for the CDR3: TGTGCCAGCAGCTTAGGACAGATCTACGAGCAGTACTTC. This translates into CASSLGQIYEQYF.

V gene TRBV15 combines with J gene TRBJ2-1; D possibly corresponds to TRBD2 (7 bases). With 5 bases removed from V and 0 bases from J, the gap between germline ends came to 32 bases. The CDR3 runs to 22 residues. The germline V gene has CDR1 LNHNV and CDR2 YYDKDF (reference sequence). CDR3 protein: CATSGGAQMGGGPPRSYNEQFF. The DNA for the CDR3 is TGTGCCACCAGCGGAGGGGCCCAGATGGGCGGGGGCCCCCCTCGCTCCTACAATGAGCAGTTCTTC.

The V call is TRBV7-3, the J call TRBJ1-6; a weak D match, TRBD1 (6 bases). The CDR3 runs to 15 residues. From germline, CDR1 is SGHTA and CDR2 FQGTGA. The germline V and J ends were trimmed by 4 bases and 10 bases, with 17 bases remaining between them. CDR3 coding DNA: TGTGCCAGCAGCTATGCACAGGGAACAGGGTCACCCCTCCACTTT. Translating gives CASSYAQGTGSPLHF.

Details on this clone: Other DNA variants within this sample encode the same CDR3. This chain uses TRBV7-2 with TRBJ1-1; D is possibly TRBD1 (5 bases). Germline-derived CDR1 and CDR2 are SGHTA and FQGNSA. CDR3 length equals 14 residues. V was cut by 0 bases and J by 0 bases, with 5 bases left in between. CDR3 sequence: CASSLAGVNTEAFF. CDR3 sequence (DNA): TGTGCCAGCAGCTTAGCAGGGGTGAACACTGAAGCTTTCTTT.

This clone was recorded only once. The chain recombines TRBV27 with TRBJ2-1; D is perhaps TRBD2 (7 bases). V was cut by 5 bases and J by 4 bases, with 21 bases left in between. CDR3 length: 17 residues. Germline V gives CDR1 MNHEY, CDR2 SMNVEV (reference sequence). This chain's CDR3 is CASSPDRSGISYNEQFF. The CDR3 bases are TGTGCCAGCAGTCCTGACAGGAGCGGGATCAGTTACAATGAGCAGTTCTTC.

V usage is TRBV19 and J usage is TRBJ2-2; TRBD2 aligns across 8 bases. CDR1 LNHDA and CDR2 SQIVND come from the germline V gene (reference sequence). The CDR3 sequence is 14 residues long. J was trimmed by 7 bases and V by 5 bases; bases with no gene match: 6. CDR3 protein: CASSSLAGYGELFF. DNA for the CDR3: TGTGCCAGTAGTTCCTTAGCGGGGTACGGGGAGCTGTTTTTT.

V usage is TRBV5-1 and J usage is TRBJ2-6, with a weak D call TRBD1 (5 bases). Germline lookup yields CDR1 SGHRS and CDR2 YFSETQ. Trimming shortened V by 0 bases and J by 1 base, and 5 bases separated the two germline ends. This CDR3 comprises 15 residues. For the CDR3, the DNA is TGCGCCAGCAGCTTGGAGGGGTCTGGGGCCAACGTCCTGACTTTC. This encodes CASSLEGSGANVLTF.

V is TRBV6-5 and J is TRBJ1-5, with unresolved D. V was shortened by 3 bases and J by 5 bases, with 14 bases between the two germline ends. The germline V gene encodes CDR1 MNHEY and CDR2 SVGAGI. This CDR3 is built from 15 residues. The CDR3 bases are TGTGCCAGCAGTTATTATATCGGTGCGGATCAGCCCCAGCATTTT. Its protein is CASSYYIGADQPQHF.

The rearrangement uses TRBV7-8 and TRBJ1-1, with 8 bases identical to TRBD1. The CDR3 has 19 residues. With V trimmed by 5 bases and J by 2 bases, 19 bases remained unmatched. Germline lookup yields CDR1 SGHVS and CDR2 FQNEAQ. The CDR3 coding sequence is TGTGCCAGCAGCCCCAGGAGGGCGACAGGGGCCATGGGAAACACTGAAGCTTTCTTT. Its protein product is CASSPRRATGAMGNTEAFF.

The chain employs TRBV2 and TRBJ2-7; 12 bases match TRBD1. CDR3 length: 13 residues. Per germline, CDR1 SNHLY and CDR2 FYNNEI. J lost 6 bases, V lost 6 bases, and 3 bases had no gene match. The CDR3, as DNA: TGTGCCAGCAGCGCGGGACAGGGGGCCGAGCAGTACTTC. It translates to CASSAGQGAEQYF.

The rearrangement links TRBV30 to TRBJ2-3; D is possibly TRBD2 (5 bases). Deletions cut 3 bases from V and 4 bases from J, with 14 bases between. CDR1 is GTSNPN and CDR2 is SVGIG in the germline V gene (reference sequence). The CDR3 loop spans 14 amino acids. CDR3 bases: TGTGCCTGGAGGCGTCGGGATAGGTCAGATACGCAGTATTTT. Translated, it gives CAWRRRDRSDTQYF.

The CDR3 protein is CASSPTGRAETQYF. The CDR3 bases are TGTGCCAGCAGCCCCACGGGGAGGGCAGAGACCCAGTACTTC. The chain links TRBV7-9 to TRBJ2-5; 7 positions match TRBD2. The CDR3 totals 14 residues. The J segment lost 4 bases and the V segment lost 5 bases, leaving 7 bases of the junction unmatched. Germline CDR1 SEHNR, CDR2 FQNEAQ (reference sequence).

CDR3 protein: CASSFPDRGAPGANVLTF. As DNA, the CDR3 is TGCGCCAGCAGCTTCCCGGACAGGGGAGCCCCGGGGGCCAACGTCCTGACTTTC. This rearrangement joins TRBV5-1 to TRBJ2-6, with 9 bases lining up with TRBD1. J gave up 4 bases and V 2 bases, and 10 bases lay outside the gene matches. This CDR3 has 18 residues. CDR1 and CDR2 from the germline V gene are SGHRS and YFSETQ. Looking up the rest from reference TRBV5-1 and TRBJ2-6 gives the full variable domain: KAGVTQTPRYLIKTRGQQVTLSCSPISGHRSVSWYQQTPGQGLQFLFEYFSETQRNKGNFPGRFSGRQFSNSRSEMNVSTLELGDSALYLCASSFPDRGAPGANVLTFGAGSRLTVL.

The chain uses TRBV19 and TRBJ2-5, with TRBD1 identical over 9 bases. The CDR3 sequence is 15 residues long. The germline CDR1 and CDR2 sequences are LNHDA and SQIVND (reference sequence). With V trimmed by 5 bases and J by 5 bases, 9 bases remained unmatched. The CDR3 sequence: CASSYAGTGSETQYF. CDR3 nucleotides: TGTGCCAGTAGTTACGCGGGGACAGGGTCCGAGACCCAGTACTTC.

This clone occurred a few times. This chain uses TRBV2 with TRBJ2-1, with TRBD2 as a possible D gene (5 bases). This CDR3 region has 15 residues. The germline CDR1 and CDR2 sequences are SNHLY and FYNNEI. V was trimmed by 8 bases and J by 0 bases, leaving 14 bases between them. This chain's CDR3 is CASREFPSSYNEQFF. The DNA for the CDR3 is TGTGCCAGCCGGGAATTTCCGAGCTCCTACAATGAGCAGTTCTTC.

The chain couples TRBV30 to TRBJ1-4; tentatively, D is TRBD1 (5 bases). V gave up 5 bases and J gave up 8 bases, with 21 bases separating them. CDR1 GTSNPN and CDR2 SVGIG come from the germline V gene (reference sequence). The CDR3 runs to 15 residues. The CDR3 loop is CAWSFGTQKREKLFF. The CDR3 nucleotides read TGTGCCTGGTCCTTCGGGACTCAAAAACGGGAAAAACTGTTTTTT.

V usage is TRBV4-1 and J usage is TRBJ2-3; 9 nucleotides align to TRBD2. CDR3 size: 16 residues. J gave up 2 bases and V 3 bases, and 6 bases lay outside the gene matches. Germline V gives CDR1 MGHRA, CDR2 YSYEKL. CDR3 sequence: CASSHYRGGDTDTQYF. For the CDR3, the DNA is TGCGCCAGCAGCCACTATCGCGGGGGGGACACAGATACGCAGTATTTT.

The rearrangement links TRBV6-5 to TRBJ1-6, with D possibly matching TRBD1 (5 bases). The CDR3 is 15 residues long. Deletions cut 0 bases from V and 11 bases from J, with 14 bases between. Germline lookup yields CDR1 MNHEY and CDR2 SVGAGI. The CDR3, as DNA: TGTGCCAGCAGTTACTCGACGGGGGGAACAGCACCCCTCCACTTT. It encodes CASSYSTGGTAPLHF.

This clone was detected only once. The chain employs TRBV19 and TRBJ1-1; tentatively, D is TRBD1 (6 bases). Between the trimmed V and J ends, which lost 7 bases and 1 base, there was a span of 13 bases. CDR3 length: 14 residues. Germline V gives CDR1 LNHDA, CDR2 SQIVND (reference sequence). Here the CDR3 reads CASKRGSRNTEAFF. In nucleotides, the CDR3 is TGTGCCAGTAAGAGGGGGAGCCGGAACACTGAAGCTTTCTTT.

The V call is TRBV7-9, the J call TRBJ2-2; D possibly corresponds to TRBD2 (6 bases). The CDR3 totals 14 residues. Looked up from germline, CDR1 is SEHNR and CDR2 is FQNEAQ (reference sequence). V was pared by 9 bases and J by 5 bases, with 16 bases between. CDR3 in DNA: TGTGCCAGGGGCGGGGCCGACCGGACCGGGGAGCTGTTTTTT. Encoded protein: CARGGADRTGELFF.

The chain is built from TRBV11-2 and TRBJ2-7; no clear D gene. The germline V gene has CDR1 SGHAT and CDR2 FQNNGV. V was clipped by 3 bases and J by 2 bases, with 17 bases between them. This CDR3 contains 16 residues. The CDR3 here is CASSFDSLSATYEQYF. The CDR3 nucleotides read TGTGCCAGCAGCTTTGACTCCCTTTCTGCCACCTACGAGCAGTACTTC.